These 18 T cell receptor beta chains came from one sample sequenced in a study of blood T cell repertoires in COVID-19 (dated by TCRdb to 2020 to 2021). Library preparation employed the immunoSEQ multiplex PCR assay. Sourced from immuneACCESS, this table was stored by TCRdb with only in-frame sequences that have V and J called. A share of the clones is absent; for the studies checked, an unresolved V gene accounts for under half, and the remainder has no known explanation. The sample yields roughly 300,000 clones; roughly 85% were counted once. Approximately 12% of the sample is held by the ten biggest clonotypes. The sequenced material came from peripheral blood. These receptors were obtained from a human donor in a cohort sampled during active COVID-19.

DNA of the CDR3: TGCAGCTCCTACCGCCCGGGACAGGGGGCGGGTGACTACACCTTC. This translates into CSSYRPGQGAGDYTF. The chain is built from TRBV29-1 and TRBJ1-2, with 12 nucleotides matching TRBD1. The germline V gene has CDR1 SQVTM and CDR2 ANQGSEA. After removal of 8 bases from V and 10 bases from J, the junction contained 17 bases not matched to a gene. The CDR3 totals 15 residues.

The V and J genes are TRBV25-1 and TRBJ1-4; possible D gene TRBD1, 5 bases. V was trimmed by 2 bases and J by 2 bases, leaving 6 bases between them. Germline CDR1 reads MGHDK; CDR2 reads SYGVNS. This CDR3 comprises 14 residues. The CDR3 spells CASSEPGTNEKLFF. CDR3 DNA sequence: TGTGCCAGCAGTGAACCAGGGACTAATGAAAAACTGTTTTTT.

The CDR3 protein is CASGLVPSYEQYF. CDR3 nucleotides: TGTGCCAGCGGACTAGTCCCCTCCTACGAGCAGTACTTC. This chain connects TRBV12-3 or TRBV12-4 to TRBJ2-7; 7 bases map to TRBD2. V shed 8 bases, J shed 0 bases, and the junction held 4 bases outside the gene matches. The CDR3 is 13 amino acids.

The rearrangement uses TRBV19 and TRBJ1-2, with D uncertain. V shed 5 bases and J shed 0 bases, with 13 bases lying between them. The CDR3 is made up of 15 amino acids. Germline V gene sequence: CDR1 LNHDA, CDR2 SQIVND (reference sequence). CDR3 DNA: TGTGCCAGTAGTGTCGATAGTGGAGCTAACTATGGCTACACCTTC. It is translated as CASSVDSGANYGYTF.

CDR3 region: CATLQGRGGYGYTF. As DNA, the CDR3 is TGTGCCACCCTCCAGGGAAGGGGGGGTTATGGCTACACCTTC. V and J are TRBV19 and TRBJ1-2, with a tentative D call TRBD1 (6 bases). From germline, CDR1 is LNHDA and CDR2 SQIVND (reference sequence). Trimming removed 10 bases at V and 5 bases at J, with 20 bases between. This CDR3 spans 14 amino acids.

The chain links TRBV7-9 to TRBJ2-1; unclear D gene. The CDR3 contains 13 residues. CDR1 and CDR2 from the germline V gene are SEHNR and FQNEAQ (reference sequence). Trimming removed 6 bases at V and 6 bases at J, with 12 bases between. In DNA form, the CDR3 reads TGTGCCAGCAGTCTTGATCTGGCCAATGAGCAGTTCTTC. This sequence encodes CASSLDLANEQFF.

This chain joins TRBV6-5 and TRBJ1-2; maybe TRBD1 (6 bases). The V and J ends lost 5 bases and 13 bases respectively, with 20 bases between them. The CDR3 covers 13 residues. Germline lookup yields CDR1 MNHEY and CDR2 SVGAGI. CDR3 residues: CASSSPITGLCTF. CDR3 coding DNA: TGTGCCAGCAGTAGTCCTATAACAGGGCTCTGCACCTTC.

CDR3 loop: CASSYRGKASDEQFF. The CDR3, as DNA: TGTGCCAGCAGTTACCGGGGGAAGGCTTCGGATGAGCAGTTCTTC. V is TRBV6-2 or TRBV6-3 and J is TRBJ2-1; weak D call: TRBD2 (6 bases). Germline lookup yields CDR1 MNHEY and CDR2 SVGEGT. Trimming shortened V by 2 bases and J by 8 bases, and 16 bases separated the two germline ends. This CDR3 is 15 amino acids long.

The CDR3 region has the DNA TGTGCCAGCAGCCCAGGACTAGCGGGAGCCACCTCCTACAATGAGCAGTTCTTC. Translation gives CASSPGLAGATSYNEQFF. This chain joins TRBV7-7 and TRBJ2-1, with 13 bases identical to TRBD2. V was clipped by 5 bases and J by 0 bases; unmatched bases: 7. The CDR3 has 18 amino acids. Per germline, CDR1 SSHAT and CDR2 FNYEAQ (reference sequence).

CDR3 in amino acids: CASSLEEGMGGYTF. The DNA of the CDR3 is TGCGCCAGCAGCTTGGAGGAGGGGATGGGTGGCTACACCTTC. This chain connects TRBV5-1 to TRBJ1-2; D is possibly TRBD1 (5 bases). Germline loops: CDR1 SGHRS, CDR2 YFSETQ. Trimming stripped 0 bases from V and 7 bases from J, with 13 bases between. The CDR3 totals 14 residues.

This chain uses TRBV14 with TRBJ1-1, with a possible D match to TRBD1 (5 bases). Germline V lookup: CDR1 SGHDN, CDR2 FVKESK. The CDR3 covers 17 residues. Trimming stripped 4 bases from V and 1 base from J, with 19 bases between. CDR3 sequence: CASSPTKGVRGNTEAFF. For the CDR3, the DNA is TGTGCCAGCAGCCCTACAAAAGGGGTGAGAGGGAACACTGAAGCTTTCTTT.

This clone has just a few counts. The V and J genes are TRBV4-3 and TRBJ1-2, with D perhaps matching TRBD1 (6 bases). Germline values: CDR1 LGHNA, CDR2 YSLEER. This CDR3 contains 16 residues. V lost 0 bases, J lost 3 bases, and 14 bases lay in between. The CDR3 nucleotides are TGCGCCAGCAGCCAAGATATACAGGGATTGGACTATGGCTACACCTTC. As protein: CASSQDIQGLDYGYTF.

V is TRBV7-2 and J is TRBJ2-2, with 7 bases lining up with TRBD2. After removal of 2 bases from V and 1 base from J, the junction contained 4 bases not matched to a gene. The CDR3 has 16 amino acids. CDR1 and CDR2 from the germline V gene are SGHTA and FQGNSA. The CDR3 DNA reads as TGTGCCAGCAGCTTATTGCCTAGCGGGAACACCGGGGAGCTGTTTTTT. Translated: CASSLLPSGNTGELFF.

The genes are TRBV5-4 and TRBJ1-2; D is perhaps TRBD1 (5 bases). CDR3 size: 18 residues. V was shortened by 2 bases and J by 4 bases, with 24 bases between the two germline ends. Germline-derived CDR1 and CDR2 are SGHNT and YYREEE (reference sequence). CDR3: CASSFGGGSPVFRYGYTF. The CDR3, as DNA: TGTGCCAGCAGCTTTGGGGGAGGGAGCCCGGTATTCCGCTATGGCTACACCTTC.

The chain recombines TRBV6-5 with TRBJ1-1; D ambiguous. Trimming cost V 6 bases and J 0 bases, with 11 bases left between them. In germline, CDR1 is MNHEY, CDR2 SVGAGI. The CDR3 totals 14 residues. CDR3 DNA: TGTGCCAGCAGCTATGACAATATGAACACTGAAGCTTTCTTT. It translates to CASSYDNMNTEAFF.

Regarding this clone: In the same sample, other DNA sequences code for this CDR3. The gene calls are TRBV5-4 and TRBJ1-6; D is unclear. With 0 bases removed from V and 5 bases from J, the gap between germline ends came to 6 bases. Germline CDR1 SGHNT, CDR2 YYREEE (reference sequence). The CDR3 consists of 14 residues. DNA for the CDR3: TGTGCCAGCAGCTTGGACAGCAATAATTCACCCCTCCACTTT. It specifies CASSLDSNNSPLHF.

J is TRBJ2-1 and V is TRBV5-8; 7 nucleotides agree with TRBD1. CDR1 SGHTS and CDR2 YDEGEE come from the germline V gene. Unmatched junction bases numbered 17, after V lost 7 bases and J lost 7 bases. The CDR3 consists of 16 residues. The CDR3 sequence: CASPLGFDRATNEQFF. For the CDR3, the DNA is TGTGCCAGCCCTTTGGGCTTCGACAGGGCTACTAATGAGCAGTTCTTC.

The rearrangement joins TRBV5-1 to TRBJ2-7; the match to TRBD1 covers 7 bases. V lost 4 bases to trimming and J lost 5 bases; unmatched junction nucleotides: 9. The CDR3 has 14 amino acids. Germline CDR1 SGHRS, CDR2 YFSETQ. The chain's CDR3 is CASSLAGTANEQYF. CDR3 nucleotides: TGCGCCAGCAGCCTAGCCGGGACAGCTAACGAGCAGTACTTC. The whole variable domain, remainder taken from reference TRBV5-1 and TRBJ2-7, is KAGVTQTPRYLIKTRGQQVTLSCSPISGHRSVSWYQQTPGQGLQFLFEYFSETQRNKGNFPGRFSGRQFSNSRSEMNVSTLELGDSALYLCASSLAGTANEQYFGPGTRLTVT.